This passage covers 11 T cell receptor beta chains from one sample sequenced in a study of response to subunit inactivated influenza vaccine. TCRdb reprocessed the RT-PCR reads via MiXCR and lists one record per CDR3 protein. The sample yields roughly 700,000 distinct CDR3 sequences, approximately 14% seen once. The specimen comprised PBMCs from blood, sampled 12 days after vaccination. The receptors stem from a man aged 50 to 59 who received an inactivated influenza vaccine.

This clonotype was seen only a few times. The chain carries TRBV14 and TRBJ1-4; D remains ambiguous. The CDR3 is 13 amino acids. The germline V and J ends were trimmed by 4 bases and 8 bases, with 11 bases remaining between them. CDR1 is SGHDN and CDR2 is FVKESK in the germline V gene. CDR3 DNA: TGTGCCAGCAGCCGAGCGACCGGGGAAAAACTGTTTTTT. Translation gives CASSRATGEKLFF.

In nucleotides, the CDR3 is TGCGCCAGCAGCTCTACAGTGAGCGAGAACACTGAAGCTTTCTTT. Amino acid sequence: CASSSTVSENTEAFF. V usage is TRBV5-1 and J usage is TRBJ1-1; unclear D gene. CDR3 length: 15 amino acids. Trimming shortened V by 3 bases and J by 1 base, and 13 bases separated the two germline ends. Germline V lookup: CDR1 SGHRS, CDR2 YFSETQ.

V and J are TRBV7-6 and TRBJ2-7; 8 nucleotides align to TRBD2. There are 14 residues in the CDR3. The V and J ends lost 1 base and 6 bases, in that order; junction bases with no gene match: 5. Germline V gene lookup returns CDR1 SGHVS and CDR2 FNYEAQ. In DNA form, the CDR3 reads TGTGCCAGCAGCTTAGGAGGGACTAGAAGCGAGCAGTACTTC. It yields the protein CASSLGGTRSEQYF. Using reference TRBV7-6 and TRBJ2-7 for the parts outside the CDR3, the full variable domain is GAGVSQSPRYKVTKRGQDVALRCDPISGHVSLYWYRQALGQGPEFLTYFNYEAQQDKSGLPNDRFSAERPEGSISTLTIQRTEQRDSAMYRCASSLGGTRSEQYFGPGTRLTVT.

The sample holds a few counts of this clonotype. The chain has TRBV10-3 and TRBJ1-1, with D unresolved. Trimming pared 10 bases from V and 4 bases from J, leaving 19 bases between. The CDR3 has 14 amino acids. Germline assignment: CDR1 ENHRY and CDR2 SYGVKD. This CDR3 reads CATKSTEQSTEAFF. The CDR3 DNA reads as TGTGCCACCAAAAGTACAGAGCAATCCACTGAAGCTTTCTTT.

In its sample, this clonotype was seen many times. The gene calls are TRBV29-1 and TRBJ2-1; 7 bases agree with TRBD2. The germline CDR1 and CDR2 sequences are SQVTM and ANQGSEA. V lost 5 bases, J lost 0 bases, and 1 base stayed unmatched. The CDR3 length is 13 residues. The CDR3 bases are TGCAGCGTTTGGGGGGGCTCCTACAATGAGCAGTTCTTC. Translation gives CSVWGGSYNEQFF.

The V and J genes are TRBV29-1 and TRBJ2-7; no definite D call. The germline V gene has CDR1 SQVTM and CDR2 ANQGSEA. The CDR3 contains 12 residues. The V end was cut by 4 bases, the J end by 2 bases, with 9 bases between. The CDR3 DNA reads as TGCAGCGTTGTCGTCCGGACCTACGAGCAGTACTTC. Protein: CSVVVRTYEQYF.

This clonotype has just a few counts. The chain employs TRBV4-2 and TRBJ2-1, with TRBD1 matching over 10 bases. V was clipped by 0 bases and J by 3 bases; unmatched bases: 2. This CDR3 has 16 residues. CDR1 and CDR2 from the germline V gene are LGHNA and YNFKEQ. In nucleotides, the CDR3 is TGTGCCAGCAGCCAAGAAGGGACAGGGGTCTACAATGAGCAGTTCTTC. Translated: CASSQEGTGVYNEQFF.

J is TRBJ1-1 and V is TRBV4-3, with 7 bases lining up with TRBD1. The CDR3 is made up of 14 amino acids. With V trimmed by 1 base and J by 7 bases, 6 bases remained unmatched. Germline V gene data show CDR1 as LGHNA and CDR2 as YSLEER. CDR3 DNA sequence: TGCGCCAGCAGCCAAGCGGTAGGACAGGATGAAGCTTTCTTT. This encodes CASSQAVGQDEAFF.

The rearrangement joins TRBV28 to TRBJ2-3, with TRBD2 matching over 8 bases. CDR1 is MDHEN, CDR2 SYDVKM, per germline. The CDR3 extends over 17 amino acids. V trimming: 4 bases; J trimming: 4 bases; junction bases outside the gene matches: 13. The CDR3 spells CASSSPLAVIRPDTQYF. Here the CDR3 DNA reads TGTGCCAGCAGTTCACCACTAGCGGTGATAAGGCCAGATACGCAGTATTTT.

The V and J genes are TRBV11-2 and TRBJ2-2, with 9 bases lining up with TRBD2. This CDR3 comprises 18 residues. V dropped 7 bases and J dropped 7; count of bases not matched to a gene: 19. Germline loops: CDR1 SGHAT, CDR2 FQNNGV. The CDR3 DNA reads as TGTGCCAGCAAGAAGACAGTGGCTAGCGGGATATGGGTCGGGGAGCTGTTTTTT. Translated, it gives CASKKTVASGIWVGELFF.

V and J are TRBV7-2 and TRBJ2-5, with 7 bases that match TRBD2. The CDR3 is made up of 14 amino acids. With 4 bases clipped from V and 7 bases from J, the junction kept 9 bases outside the gene matches. In germline, CDR1 is SGHTA, CDR2 FQGNSA. The CDR3 nucleotides are TGTGCCAGCAGCTCGGGACTACCGACGGGGACCCAGTACTTC. This gives the protein CASSSGLPTGTQYF.